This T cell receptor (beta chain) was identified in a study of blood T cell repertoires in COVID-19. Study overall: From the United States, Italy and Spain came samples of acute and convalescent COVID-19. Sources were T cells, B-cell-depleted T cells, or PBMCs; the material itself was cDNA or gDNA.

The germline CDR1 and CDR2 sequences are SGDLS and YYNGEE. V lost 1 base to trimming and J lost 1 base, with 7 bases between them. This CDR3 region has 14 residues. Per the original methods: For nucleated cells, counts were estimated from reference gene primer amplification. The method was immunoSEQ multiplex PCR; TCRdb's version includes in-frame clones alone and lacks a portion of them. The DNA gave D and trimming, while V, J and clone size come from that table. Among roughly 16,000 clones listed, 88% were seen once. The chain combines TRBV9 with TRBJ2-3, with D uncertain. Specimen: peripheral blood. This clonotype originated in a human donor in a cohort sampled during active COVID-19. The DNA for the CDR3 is TGTGCCAGCAGCGTAATCAGCGGCACAGATACGCAGTATTTT. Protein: CASSVISGTDTQYF.